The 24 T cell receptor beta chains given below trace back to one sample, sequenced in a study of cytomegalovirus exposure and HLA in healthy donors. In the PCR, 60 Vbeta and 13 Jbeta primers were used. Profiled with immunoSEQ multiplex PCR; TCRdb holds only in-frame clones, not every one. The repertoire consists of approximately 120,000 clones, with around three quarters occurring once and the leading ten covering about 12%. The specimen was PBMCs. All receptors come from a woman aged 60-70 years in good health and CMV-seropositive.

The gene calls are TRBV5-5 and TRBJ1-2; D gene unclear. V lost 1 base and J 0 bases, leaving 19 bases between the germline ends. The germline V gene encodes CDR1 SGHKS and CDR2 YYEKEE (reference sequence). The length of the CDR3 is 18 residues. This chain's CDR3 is CASSLSLPTQSANYGYTF. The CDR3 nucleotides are TGTGCCAGCAGCTTGTCGTTGCCGACACAGTCAGCTAACTATGGCTACACCTTC.

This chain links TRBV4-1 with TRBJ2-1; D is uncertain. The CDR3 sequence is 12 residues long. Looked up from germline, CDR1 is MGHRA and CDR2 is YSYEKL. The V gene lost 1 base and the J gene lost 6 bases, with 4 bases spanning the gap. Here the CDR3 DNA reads TGCGCCAGCAGCCAAGGCGTCAATGAGCAGTTCTTC. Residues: CASSQGVNEQFF.

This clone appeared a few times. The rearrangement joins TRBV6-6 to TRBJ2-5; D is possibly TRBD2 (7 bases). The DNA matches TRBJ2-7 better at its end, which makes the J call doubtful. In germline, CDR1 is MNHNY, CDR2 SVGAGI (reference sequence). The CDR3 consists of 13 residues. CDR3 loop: CASRWGGAGEQYF. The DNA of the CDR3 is TGTGCCAGCAGGTGGGGGGGGGCGGGCGAGCAGTACTTC.

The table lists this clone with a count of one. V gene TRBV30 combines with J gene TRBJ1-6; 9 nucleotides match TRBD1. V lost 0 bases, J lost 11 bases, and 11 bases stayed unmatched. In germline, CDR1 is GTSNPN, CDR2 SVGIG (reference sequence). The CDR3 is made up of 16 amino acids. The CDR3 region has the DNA TGTGCCTGGAGTGTGACGGGCCGACAGGGGGTACCACCCCTCCACTTT. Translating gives CAWSVTGRQGVPPLHF.

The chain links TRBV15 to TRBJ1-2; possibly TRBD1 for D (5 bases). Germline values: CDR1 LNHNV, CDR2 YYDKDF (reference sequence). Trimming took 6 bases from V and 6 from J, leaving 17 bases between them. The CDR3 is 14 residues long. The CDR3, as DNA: TGTGCCACCAGTACCGGAGGGGCCACGAATGGCTACACCTTC. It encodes CATSTGGATNGYTF.

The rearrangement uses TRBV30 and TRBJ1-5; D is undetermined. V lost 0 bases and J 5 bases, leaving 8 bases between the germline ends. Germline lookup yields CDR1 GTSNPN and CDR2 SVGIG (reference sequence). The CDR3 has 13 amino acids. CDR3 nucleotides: TGTGCCTGGAGTGTTATCGGGTATCAGCCCCAGCATTTT. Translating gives CAWSVIGYQPQHF.

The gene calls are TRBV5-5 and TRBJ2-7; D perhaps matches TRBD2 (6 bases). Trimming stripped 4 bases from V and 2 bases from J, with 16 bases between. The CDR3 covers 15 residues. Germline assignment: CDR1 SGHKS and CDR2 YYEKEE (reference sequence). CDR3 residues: CASSGWRGPTYEQYF. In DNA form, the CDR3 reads TGTGCCAGCAGCGGATGGAGGGGCCCTACCTACGAGCAGTACTTC.

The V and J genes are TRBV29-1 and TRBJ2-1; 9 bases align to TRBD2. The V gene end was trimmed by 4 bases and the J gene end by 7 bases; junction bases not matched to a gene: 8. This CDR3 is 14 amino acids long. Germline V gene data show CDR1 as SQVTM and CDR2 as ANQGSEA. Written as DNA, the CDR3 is TGCAGCGTTGTACTAGCGGGTTTTCGGAATGAGCAGTTCTTC. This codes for CSVVLAGFRNEQFF.

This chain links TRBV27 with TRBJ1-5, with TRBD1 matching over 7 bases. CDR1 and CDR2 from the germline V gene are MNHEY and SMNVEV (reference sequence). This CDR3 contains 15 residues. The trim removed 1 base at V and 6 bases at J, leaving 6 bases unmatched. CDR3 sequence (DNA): TGTGCCAGCAGTTTATGGGCGGCAGGGGGTCAGCCCCAGCATTTT. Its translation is CASSLWAAGGQPQHF.

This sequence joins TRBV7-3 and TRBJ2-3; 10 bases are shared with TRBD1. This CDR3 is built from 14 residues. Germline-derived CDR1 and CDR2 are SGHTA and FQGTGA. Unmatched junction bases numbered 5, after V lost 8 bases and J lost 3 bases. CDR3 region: CASGQGGPTDTQYF. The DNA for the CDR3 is TGTGCCAGCGGACAGGGGGGCCCGACAGATACGCAGTATTTT. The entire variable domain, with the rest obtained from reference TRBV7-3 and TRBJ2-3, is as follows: GAGVSQTPSNKVTEKGKYVELRCDPISGHTALYWYRQSLGQGPEFLIYFQGTGAADDSGLPNDRFFAVRPEGSVSTLKIQRTERGDSAVYLCASGQGGPTDTQYFGPGTRLTVL.

The CDR3 nucleotides read TGCGCCAGCAGCTCAGGGCAGGGGAACACCGGGGAGCTGTTTTTT. Protein: CASSSGQGNTGELFF. The rearrangement links TRBV5-1 to TRBJ2-2, with D tentatively TRBD1 (5 bases). CDR1 is SGHRS and CDR2 is YFSETQ in the germline V gene. The CDR3 totals 15 residues. The V end lost 3 bases, the J end lost 1 base, and 10 bases lay between the germline ends.

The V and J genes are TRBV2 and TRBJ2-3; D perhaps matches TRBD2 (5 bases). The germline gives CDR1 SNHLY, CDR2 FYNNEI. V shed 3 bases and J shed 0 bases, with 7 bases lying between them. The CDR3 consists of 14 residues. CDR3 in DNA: TGTGCCAGCAGTGACCCGGGAAGCACAGATACGCAGTATTTT. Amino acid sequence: CASSDPGSTDTQYF.

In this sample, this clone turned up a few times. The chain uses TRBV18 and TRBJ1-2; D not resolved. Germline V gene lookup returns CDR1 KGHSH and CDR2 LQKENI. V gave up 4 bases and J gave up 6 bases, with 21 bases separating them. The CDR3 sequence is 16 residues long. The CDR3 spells CASSRDPSAEQNGYTF. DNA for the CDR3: TGTGCCAGCTCACGTGATCCTTCCGCAGAACAAAATGGCTACACCTTC.

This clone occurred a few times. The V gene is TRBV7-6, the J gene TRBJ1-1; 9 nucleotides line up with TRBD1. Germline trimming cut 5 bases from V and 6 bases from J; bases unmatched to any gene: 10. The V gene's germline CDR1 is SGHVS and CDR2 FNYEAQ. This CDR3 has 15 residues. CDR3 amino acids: CASSPNTGGVAEAFF. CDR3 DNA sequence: TGTGCCAGCAGCCCTAACACAGGGGGCGTAGCTGAAGCTTTCTTT.

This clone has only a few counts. The CDR3 nucleotides read TGTGCCAGCAGTTACCTTGACTATGGCTACACCTTC. The encoded protein is CASSYLDYGYTF. The chain is built from TRBV6-5 and TRBJ1-2; D ambiguous. The germline V gene has CDR1 MNHEY and CDR2 SVGAGI. This CDR3 is 12 amino acids long. V lost 2 bases, J lost 3 bases, and 4 bases lay in between.

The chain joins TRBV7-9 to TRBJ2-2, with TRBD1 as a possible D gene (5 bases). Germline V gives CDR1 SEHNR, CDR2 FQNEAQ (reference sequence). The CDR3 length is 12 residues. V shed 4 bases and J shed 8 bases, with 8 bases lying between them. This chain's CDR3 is CASSSTGGELFF. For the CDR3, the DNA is TGTGCCAGCAGCTCCACAGGAGGGGAGCTGTTTTTT.

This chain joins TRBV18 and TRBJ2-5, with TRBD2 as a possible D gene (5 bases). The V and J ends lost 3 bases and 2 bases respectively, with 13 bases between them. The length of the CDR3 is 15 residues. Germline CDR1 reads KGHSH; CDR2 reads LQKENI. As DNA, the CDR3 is TGTGCCAGCTCACCGAGGGTCAACACGCAAGAGACCCAGTACTTC. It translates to CASSPRVNTQETQYF. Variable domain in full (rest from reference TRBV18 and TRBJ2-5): NAGVMQNPRHLVRRRGQEARLRCSPMKGHSHVYWYRQLPEEGLKFMVYLQKENIIDESGMPKERFSAEFPKEGPSILRIQQVVRGDSAAYFCASSPRVNTQETQYFGPGTRLLVL.

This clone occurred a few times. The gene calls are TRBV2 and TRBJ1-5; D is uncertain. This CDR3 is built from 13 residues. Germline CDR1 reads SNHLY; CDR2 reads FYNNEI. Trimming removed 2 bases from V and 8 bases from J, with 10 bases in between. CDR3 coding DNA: TGTGCCAGCAGTGAATATGAGGGAAAGCCCCAGCATTTT. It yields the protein CASSEYEGKPQHF.

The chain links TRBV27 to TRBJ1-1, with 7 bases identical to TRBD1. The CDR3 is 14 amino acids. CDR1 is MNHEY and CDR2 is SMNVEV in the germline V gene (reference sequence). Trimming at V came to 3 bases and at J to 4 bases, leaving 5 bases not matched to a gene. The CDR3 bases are TGTGCCAGCAGTTTGACAGGGTATAGCACTGAAGCTTTCTTT. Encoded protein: CASSLTGYSTEAFF.

This chain's CDR3 is CASGPGQGWDEQYF. The CDR3 nucleotides are TGTGCTAGTGGTCCGGGACAGGGTTGGGACGAGCAGTACTTC. The rearrangement links TRBV12-5 to TRBJ2-7; 9 bases are a match to TRBD1. Germline-derived CDR1 and CDR2 are LGHNT and FRNRAP. V lost 5 bases to trimming and J lost 5 bases; unmatched junction nucleotides: 7. CDR3 length: 14 amino acids.

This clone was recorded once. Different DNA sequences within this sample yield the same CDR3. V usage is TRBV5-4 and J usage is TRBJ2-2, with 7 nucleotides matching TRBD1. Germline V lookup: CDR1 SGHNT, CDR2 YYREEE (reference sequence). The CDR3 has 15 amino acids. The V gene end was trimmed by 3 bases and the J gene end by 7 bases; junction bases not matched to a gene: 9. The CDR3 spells CASSWAGTAGGELFF. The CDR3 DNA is TGTGCCAGCAGCTGGGCCGGGACAGCCGGCGGGGAGCTGTTTTTT.

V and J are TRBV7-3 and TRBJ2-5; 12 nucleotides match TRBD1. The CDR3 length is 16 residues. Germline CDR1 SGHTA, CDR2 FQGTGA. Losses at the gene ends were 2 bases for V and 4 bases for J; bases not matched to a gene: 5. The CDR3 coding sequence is TGTGCCAGCAGCTTATTCGGGACAGGGGGCCGAGAGACCCAGTACTTC. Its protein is CASSLFGTGGRETQYF.

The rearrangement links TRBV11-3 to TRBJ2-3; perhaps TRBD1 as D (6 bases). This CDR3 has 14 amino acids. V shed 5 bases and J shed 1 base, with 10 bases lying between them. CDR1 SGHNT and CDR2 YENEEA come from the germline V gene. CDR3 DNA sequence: TGTGCCAGCAGCGTCTCAGGGGGCACAGATACGCAGTATTTT. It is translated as CASSVSGGTDTQYF.

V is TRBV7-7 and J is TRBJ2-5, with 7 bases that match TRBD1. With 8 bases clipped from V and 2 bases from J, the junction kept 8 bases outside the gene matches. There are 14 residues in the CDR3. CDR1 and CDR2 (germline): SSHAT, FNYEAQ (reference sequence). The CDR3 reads CASGPTGTQETQYF. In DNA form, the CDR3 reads TGTGCCAGCGGACCGACAGGGACACAAGAGACCCAGTACTTC. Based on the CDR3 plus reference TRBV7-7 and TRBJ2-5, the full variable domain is GAGVSQSPRYKVTKRGQDVTLRCDPISSHATLYWYQQALGQGPEFLTYFNYEAQPDKSGLPSDRFSAERPEGSISTLTIQRTEQRDSAMYRCASGPTGTQETQYFGPGTRLLVL.